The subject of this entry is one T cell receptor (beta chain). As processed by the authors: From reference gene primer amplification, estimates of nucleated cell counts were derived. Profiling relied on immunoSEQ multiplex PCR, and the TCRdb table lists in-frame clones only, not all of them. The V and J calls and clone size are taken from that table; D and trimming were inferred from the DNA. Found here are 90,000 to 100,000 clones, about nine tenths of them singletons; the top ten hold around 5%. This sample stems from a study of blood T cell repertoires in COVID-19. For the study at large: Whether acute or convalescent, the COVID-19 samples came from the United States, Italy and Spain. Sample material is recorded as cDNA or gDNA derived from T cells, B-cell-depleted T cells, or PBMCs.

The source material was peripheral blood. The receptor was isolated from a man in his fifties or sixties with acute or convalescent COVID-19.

The CDR3 nucleotides read TGTGCCAGCAGCCAGGAGGGCAGCAATCAGCCCCAGCATTTT. Residues: CASSQEGSNQPQHF. This chain links TRBV7-9 with TRBJ1-5; D gene ambiguous. Germline CDR1 and CDR2: SEHNR and FQNEAQ (reference sequence). The CDR3 runs to 14 residues. Deletions cut 5 bases from V and 1 base from J, with 9 bases between.